This TCR beta chain derives from a study of beta chain features in type 1 diabetes. General observations from the study: Patients with Type 1 diabetes showed moderately but significantly shorter TCRB CDR3s in all four CD4+ subsets.

Deletions cut 1 base from V and 5 bases from J, with 18 bases between. The CDR3 consists of 15 residues. Germline CDR1 is GTSNPN and CDR2 is SVGIG (reference sequence). Every bit of the isolated RNA underwent reverse transcription, so sequencing read expressed TCRB transcripts. Repertoires were generated with immunoSEQ multiplex PCR, while TCRdb's copy carries only in-frame clones and drops some. The data hold around 170,000 clones, with approximately 9% observed a single time. This clone turned up a few times. Antigen unknown. The sequenced sample was central memory CD4+ T cells from blood. The chain recombines TRBV30 with TRBJ2-7, with D possibly TRBD1 on 6 matching bases. This receptor was identified in a woman between 18 and 29 years old in good health. The chain's CDR3 is CAWSEPLRRGHEQYF. In DNA, the CDR3 is TGTGCCTGGAGTGAACCCCTCCGCAGGGGTCACGAGCAGTACTTC.